A selection of T cell receptor beta chains follows, all from one sample in a study of blood T cell repertoires in COVID-19. Here immunoSEQ multiplex PCR was the method, and the copy in TCRdb shows in-frame clones only, minus some. The table records about 200,000 clones, about 86% of them present only once. The sequencing sample was made of peripheral blood. These receptors all come from a woman aged 70-85 years with acute or convalescent COVID-19. The CDR3 runs from the conserved cysteine through the conserved F or W. Each record gives: J gene, V gene, CDR3 protein.

TRBJ1-1 | TRBV11-3 | CASTRGELEAFF
TRBJ2-2 | TRBV11-2 | CASSLRGQVVGELFF
TRBJ1-2 | TRBV19 | CASSPEDRDRVISGYTF
TRBJ2-3 | TRBV3-1/TRBV3-2 | CASSYRGPGDTQYF
TRBJ1-4 | TRBV6-5 | CASSLTGSNEKLFF
TRBJ1-1 | TRBV29-1 | CSVERTGVGTEAFF
TRBJ2-1 | TRBV9 | CASSVGLTSYNEQFF
TRBJ2-3 | TRBV3-1/TRBV3-2 | CASSLRGDTQYF
TRBJ2-7 | TRBV2 | CATTTSGGITYEQYF
TRBJ1-1 | TRBV19 | CAAMKQWNTEAFF
TRBJ2-5 | TRBV28 | CASSVPTGMGETQYF
TRBJ2-4 | TRBV19 | CASSTTGTGWDIQYF
TRBJ1-2 | TRBV2 | CASSRTGQGPASYTF
TRBJ1-2 | TRBV5-1 | CASSLNRDIGGYTF
TRBJ1-1 | TRBV9 | CASSPPSQNTEAFF
TRBJ2-1 | TRBV2 | CASSFTGHEQFF
TRBJ1-2 | TRBV5-4 | CASHTEARGNYGYTF
TRBJ2-3 | TRBV11-3 | CASSSRQGQADTQYF
TRBJ2-5 | TRBV7-3 | CASSLIAGGAETQYF
TRBJ1-1 | TRBV5-4 | CASSLGARGTFF
TRBJ2-2 | TRBV10-3 | CAISGVTGKPGELFF
TRBJ1-5 | TRBV28 | CASTPGLMGHQPQHF
TRBJ1-2 | TRBV19 | CASGETGYGYTF
TRBJ1-1 | TRBV7-9 | CASSPDRGRAFF
TRBJ2-3 | TRBV19 | CASSIGGVTDTQYF
TRBJ2-3 | TRBV5-1 | CASSQQGDTQYF
TRBJ2-1 | TRBV5-6 | CASSLRLAGRHNEQFF
TRBJ1-4 | TRBV27 | CASSLFMRAPGEKLFF
TRBJ1-6 | TRBV5-4 | CASSLEGPGFPLHF
TRBJ2-2 | TRBV25-1 | CASKGTSGTGELFF
TRBJ2-7 | TRBV11-2 | CASSLSGQGSYEQYF
TRBJ2-1 | TRBV24-1 | CATSASYGQGARNEQFF
TRBJ1-3 | TRBV27 | CASRETGVSGNTIYF
TRBJ1-2 | TRBV12-3/TRBV12-4 | CASKRGGIGYTF
TRBJ2-1 | TRBV29-1 | CSVPSGSSYNEQFF
TRBJ1-1 | TRBV18 | CASSPGRENTEAFF
TRBJ2-1 | TRBV6-2/TRBV6-3 | CASSYSREIYNEQFF
TRBJ2-5 | TRBV11-3 | CASSPGVQETQYF
TRBJ2-3 | TRBV11-3 | CASSLDKISTDTQYF
TRBJ1-1 | TRBV7-9 | CAIETGVDTEAFF
TRBJ2-7 | TRBV5-1 | CASSLGDKDEQYF
TRBJ2-7 | TRBV6-5 | CASSRRGTASYEQYF
TRBJ1-5 | TRBV19 | CASSDRGNQPQHF
TRBJ1-5 | TRBV28 | CASRIGGVDNQPQHF
TRBJ2-5 | TRBV5-1 | CASSLGGSGQETQYF
TRBJ2-7 | TRBV28 | CASSAPGGSYEQYF
TRBJ2-1 | TRBV7-9 | CASSPSLGTGGNEQFF
TRBJ1-2 | TRBV6-5 | CASSYSTGDYGYTF
TRBJ2-7 | TRBV6-5 | CASTHQGGTHEQYF
TRBJ2-7 | TRBV29-1 | CSVARGQGYEQYF
TRBJ1-2 | TRBV5-1 | CASMTGGAGSYGYTF
TRBJ2-2 | TRBV14 | CASSRYRGGTGELFF